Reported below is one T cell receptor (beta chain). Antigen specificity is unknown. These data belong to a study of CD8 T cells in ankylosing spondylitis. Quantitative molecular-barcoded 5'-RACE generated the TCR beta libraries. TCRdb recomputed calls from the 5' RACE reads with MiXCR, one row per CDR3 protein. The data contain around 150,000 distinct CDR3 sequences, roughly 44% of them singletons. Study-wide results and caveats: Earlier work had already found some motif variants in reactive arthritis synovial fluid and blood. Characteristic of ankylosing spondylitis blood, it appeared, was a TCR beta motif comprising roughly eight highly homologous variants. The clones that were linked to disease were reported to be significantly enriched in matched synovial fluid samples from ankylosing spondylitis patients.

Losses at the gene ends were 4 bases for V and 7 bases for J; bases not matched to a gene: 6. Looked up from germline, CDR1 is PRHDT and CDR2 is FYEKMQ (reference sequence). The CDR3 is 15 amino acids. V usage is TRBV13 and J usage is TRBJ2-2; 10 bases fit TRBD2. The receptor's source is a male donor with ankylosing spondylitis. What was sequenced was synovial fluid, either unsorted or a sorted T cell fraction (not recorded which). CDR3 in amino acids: CASSSRTSGGGELFF. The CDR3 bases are TGTGCCAGCAGCTCGAGGACTAGCGGAGGCGGGGAGCTGTTTTTT.